Each of the 2 T cell receptor beta chains below was sequenced from the same sample in a study of low-dose radiotherapy and immunotherapy resistance in tumors. TRAV- and TRBV-specific primers, spanning alpha and beta chains, primed first-strand cDNA. TCR amplification ran 15 to 20 PCR cycles using constant-region and V-primer adapter primers. Using its own MiXCR run on the reads, TCRdb lists one record per CDR3 protein. The table lists about 7,300 distinct CDR3 sequences, 84% of them singletons. The origin of the receptors is a human donor with advanced metastatic prostate, ovarian, gallbladder or colorectal cancer (not recorded which). This table probably holds off-target reads from a library built for another chain.

The gene calls are TRBV6-2 or TRBV6-3 and TRBJ2-7; the D gene is possibly TRBD2 (6 bases). V was pared by 5 bases and J by 3 bases, with 14 bases between. The CDR3 has 14 residues. Germline V gene data show CDR1 as MNHEY and CDR2 as SVGEGT. CDR3 sequence reads: CASSAAGPRYEQYF. The CDR3 nucleotides read TGTGCCAGCAGTGCAGCGGGCCCTCGCTACGAGCAGTACTTC.

This clonotype was recorded a few times. The rearrangement uses TRBV7-2 and TRBJ2-5; a possible D gene is TRBD2 (5 bases). The CDR3 has 15 residues. Trimming pared 2 bases from V and 1 base from J, leaving 11 bases between. CDR1 is SGHTA and CDR2 is FQGNSA in the germline V gene. The CDR3 DNA sequence: TGTGCCAGCAGCTTAACCGCGGGCCGCCAAGAGACCCAGTACTTC. It is translated as CASSLTAGRQETQYF.